Listed below are T cell receptor beta chains from one sample, sequenced in a study of OX40 agonist ivuxolimab in advanced cancers. TCRdb's table, derived via immunoSEQ multiplex PCR, lists solely in-frame clones and lacks some. This sample yields about 77,000 clones, of which roughly 91% are seen a single time; about 2.3% belongs to the top ten. This specimen consisted of CD4+ or CD8+ T cells sorted from blood, obtained in a trial of the OX40 agonist ivuxolimab. These receptors all stem from an adult with an advanced solid tumor such as melanoma, head and neck, liver or kidney cancer. The CDR3 runs from the conserved cysteine through the conserved F or W. A D gene is named only where the DNA matches it firmly. Clone size appears in some rows only: once, few, many, or a class for an expanded clone.

j_gene: TRBJ1-1
d_gene: NA
v_gene: TRBV5-6
abundance: NA
CDR3nt: TGTGCCAGCAGCCAACGTCGGGGCACTGAAGCTTTCTTT
CDR3aa: CASSQRRGTEAFF

j_gene: TRBJ1-5
d_gene: TRBD1
v_gene: TRBV28
abundance: NA
CDR3nt: TGTGCCAGCAGTTTATGGGGGACAAGGGGGCGCGGCAATCAGCCCCAGCATTTT
CDR3aa: CASSLWGTRGRGNQPQHF

j_gene: TRBJ2-7
d_gene: NA
v_gene: TRBV7-2
abundance: NA
CDR3nt: TGTGCCAGCAGCTTCGGGGGCTTGTCCTACGAGCAGTACTTC
CDR3aa: CASSFGGLSYEQYF

j_gene: TRBJ1-5
d_gene: TRBD1
v_gene: TRBV5-5
abundance: NA
CDR3nt: TGTGCCAGCAGCCCCGGACAGGGGGGTTATCAGCCCCAGCATTTT
CDR3aa: CASSPGQGGYQPQHF

j_gene: TRBJ2-6
d_gene: TRBD1
v_gene: TRBV23-1
abundance: NA
CDR3nt: TGCGCCAGCAGTCAGCCGGGACAGCGATGCTACTCTGGGGCCAACGTCCTGACTTTC
CDR3aa: CASSQPGQRCYSGANVLTF

j_gene: TRBJ2-3
d_gene: NA
v_gene: TRBV7-8
abundance: NA
CDR3nt: TGTGCCACCAACTCAAGAGGGAACAGGGCCCCCACAGATACGCAGTATTTT
CDR3aa: CATNSRGNRAPTDTQYF

j_gene: TRBJ1-1
d_gene: NA
v_gene: TRBV28
abundance: once
CDR3nt: TGTGCCAGCACCGGACCAAAGAAAGGGACACTTACCATGAACACTGAAGCTTTCTTT
CDR3aa: CASTGPKKGTLTMNTEAFF

j_gene: TRBJ2-5
d_gene: NA
v_gene: TRBV6-1
abundance: NA
CDR3nt: TGTGCCAGCGAGCGGGCCCAGCAAGAGACCCAGTACTTC
CDR3aa: CASERAQQETQYF

j_gene: TRBJ1-1
d_gene: NA
v_gene: TRBV30
abundance: few
CDR3nt: TGTGCCTGGAGTGTCGACCCGTACACTGAAGCTTTCTTT
CDR3aa: CAWSVDPYTEAFF

j_gene: TRBJ2-2
d_gene: TRBD1
v_gene: TRBV7-6
abundance: NA
CDR3nt: TGTGCCAGCAGCTCTAACAGGGGGCTCAACACCGGGGAGCTGTTTTTT
CDR3aa: CASSSNRGLNTGELFF

j_gene: TRBJ2-7
d_gene: NA
v_gene: TRBV15
abundance: NA
CDR3nt: TGTGCCACCAGCAGAGGAGGGGATCTTTACGAGCAGTACTTC
CDR3aa: CATSRGGDLYEQYF